The present TCR beta chain was sequenced within a study of blood T cell repertoires in COVID-19. Across the whole study: T cells, B-cell-depleted T cells, or PBMCs provided the cDNA or gDNA that served as material.

V lost 0 bases, J lost 5 bases, and 2 bases stayed unmatched. This CDR3 comprises 15 residues. Germline V gene sequence: CDR1 LGHNT, CDR2 FRNRAP. Only in-frame clones appear in the TCRdb table, and some are missing; sequencing was by immunoSEQ multiplex PCR. The sample holds 200,000 to 250,000 clones, 89% seen once. The clonotype comes from a man aged 60-69 years who had recovered from COVID-19. The chain links TRBV12-5 to TRBJ2-2; TRBD2 agrees at 8 bases. Sequencing input: peripheral blood. The CDR3 DNA sequence: TGTGCTAGTGGTTTGGTAATAGCGGGGACCGGGGAGCTGTTTTTT. It is translated as CASGLVIAGTGELFF.